Below are 6 T cell receptor beta chains sequenced from a single sample in a study of shared clonotypes between healthy human individuals. Some clones are missing from TCRdb's copy, which holds only in-frame ones; the method was immunoSEQ multiplex PCR. The profile shows 2,100,000 or so clones, approximately 96% of them singletons. Sequencing input: naive CD4+ T cells sorted from blood. Described subset: CD45RA+ positively selected. All receptors come from a man between 18 and 29 years old in good health.

The chain links TRBV7-2 to TRBJ1-1, with a tentative D call TRBD1 (5 bases). Trimming pared 3 bases from V and 0 bases from J, leaving 8 bases between. The CDR3 length is 14 residues. Germline loops: CDR1 SGHTA, CDR2 FQGNSA. CDR3 DNA: TGTGCCAGCAGCTTTGCAGGGATGAACACTGAAGCTTTCTTT. Its translation: CASSFAGMNTEAFF.

The rearrangement joins TRBV7-2 to TRBJ2-7; 9 nucleotides align to TRBD2. Germline assignment: CDR1 SGHTA and CDR2 FQGNSA. V gave up 5 bases and J gave up 4 bases; unmatched junction bases: 6. The CDR3 consists of 14 residues. The CDR3 region has the DNA TGTGCCAGCAGCATTAGCGGGAGATTTTACGAGCAGTACTTC. Encoded protein: CASSISGRFYEQYF.

As to this clone: The same CDR3 is also encoded by other DNA sequences in this sample. The genes are TRBV5-1 and TRBJ1-3; a weak D match, TRBD1 (5 bases). This CDR3 has 14 residues. V was cut by 0 bases and J by 2 bases, with 6 bases left in between. Per germline, CDR1 SGHRS and CDR2 YFSETQ. The CDR3 loop reads CASSLGGAGNTIYF. CDR3 coding DNA: TGCGCCAGCAGCTTGGGAGGGGCTGGAAACACCATATATTTT.

This chain links TRBV18 with TRBJ1-3; D remains ambiguous. V lost 0 bases to trimming and J lost 0 bases, with 9 bases between them. The germline V gene has CDR1 KGHSH and CDR2 LQKENI. The CDR3 is 16 residues long. This CDR3 reads CASSPPSGISGNTIYF. The DNA of the CDR3 is TGTGCCAGCTCACCACCTTCGGGAATCTCTGGAAACACCATATATTTT. The full variable domain, with the rest looked up from reference TRBV18 and TRBJ1-3, is NAGVMQNPRHLVRRRGQEARLRCSPMKGHSHVYWYRQLPEEGLKFMVYLQKENIIDESGMPKERFSAEFPKEGPSILRIQQVVRGDSAAYFCASSPPSGISGNTIYFGEGSWLTVV.

This chain connects TRBV28 to TRBJ2-2, with 9 positions matching TRBD2. V lost 1 base, J lost 3 bases, and 12 bases stayed unmatched. This CDR3 is 19 amino acids long. Germline-derived CDR1 and CDR2 are MDHEN and SYDVKM. The CDR3 coding sequence is TGTGCCAGCAGTTTATACCTTAGCGGGGGCCCGCGCGACACCGGGGAGCTGTTTTTT. It encodes CASSLYLSGGPRDTGELFF.

A word on this clone: One end of the junction does not line up with germline, which may come from a read error. The chain combines TRBV7-2 with TRBJ2-1, with TRBD2 identical over 9 bases. This CDR3 has 14 residues. The V gene's germline CDR1 is SGHTA and CDR2 FQGNSA. CDR3 residues: CASSVAGVYNEQFF. DNA of the CDR3: TGTGCCAGCAGCGTAGCGGGAGTCTACAATGAGCAGTTCTTC.